This TCR beta chain was documented in a study of Ad26.COV2.S vaccination and SARS-CoV-2 variants (dated by TCRdb to about 2021). For the study in its entirety: Vaccine-arm donors came from COV1001, a multicentre, randomized, double-blind, placebo-controlled phase I-IIa trial of Ad26.COV2.S in healthy adults. Ad26.COV2.S was administered intramuscularly at 5 x 10^10 or 1 x 10^11 viral particles, either as a single shot or as two shots given 56 days apart. Sequencing of the TCRbeta repertoire served to evaluate the specificity and breadth of SARS-CoV-2-reactive T cell receptors following Ad26.COV2.S vaccination. A total of about 30 samples were included in the TCR-sequenced set, comprising around 20 Ad26.COV2.S vaccine recipients, 5 placebo recipients and 8 SARS-CoV-2 convalescent individuals. Participants in the trial were split at random into five groups of five each, receiving low-dose or high-dose Ad26.COV2.S once or twice, or else placebo on both occasions. Blinding of investigators to trial group allocation was maintained during experiments and outcome assessment. Beyond this particular receptor, the publication reports: Vaccine and placebo recipients had comparable non-spike TCR breadth, which fits with the vaccine containing only spike. After vaccination, substantial breadth of spike-specific CD8+ and CD4+ T cell responses was reported. Compared with placebo recipients, Ad26.COV2.S recipients showed higher spike-specific TCR breadth (P = 0.0014). According to the authors, total T cell responses may have been underestimated by the TCR breadth and depth analyses. The study was not powered to compare responses between vaccine doses or regimens.

According to the study, the label for this sample's treatment or condition signals: about 20 received Ad26.COV2.S at low or high dose, single or two shots; 5 received placebo; per-sample allocation not given. Repertoires of vaccine and placebo recipients were sequenced from samples collected on day 63 after the first injection. Cohort 1b enrolled around 24 adults aged 18-55 years at a single site in Boston, USA, between 29 July and 7 August 2020. As a vaccine, Ad26.COV2.S was a replication-incompetent adenovirus type 26 vector that expressed a prefusion-stabilized SARS-CoV-2 spike protein derived from the original Wuhan strain. The immunoSEQ Assay was the method used to sequence TCRbeta CDR3 regions. After extraction, genomic DNA underwent amplification by bias-controlled multiplex PCR, followed by high-throughput sequencing. The published analysis was carried out like this. Collapsing and filtering of sequences were performed to quantify the absolute abundance of each unique TCRbeta CDR3 region. Usable DNA was measured by amplifying reference genes present in all nucleated cells, and TCRbeta template counts were normalized to that usable DNA to estimate T cell fraction. Repertoire TCRs were annotated as SARS-CoV-2-specific when V gene, CDR3 amino acid sequence and J gene were exactly matched to a known reactive TCR set. The reference SARS-CoV-2 TCR set was derived from MIRA and filtered for enrichment in COVID-19-positive ImmuneCODE repertoires, a step that removed public or cross-reactive TCRs. Drawing on the MIRA antigens, annotated TCRs were analysed further at the level of specific ORF or position within ORF. Breadth was defined as the number of annotated unique rearrangements divided by the total number of unique productive rearrangements, and depth was defined as the summed frequency of the annotated unique rearrangements. Group comparisons of TCR breadth used two-sided Wilcoxon rank-sum tests. Imported from immuneACCESS, the table was reduced by TCRdb to in-frame sequences with V and J called. These copies leave out some clones; in studies compared against another copy, an unresolved V gene accounts for under half, and the cause of the remainder is not known. From that table come the V and J calls and clone size; the DNA was used to work out D and trimming. Present in this sample are about 390,000 clones, 75% to 90% of which were seen just once. The top ten clonotypes cover 3.5% of the sample.

Details on this clone: The clone's antigen remains unknown. No base-level quality is on record; no much larger clone is a single base apart.

The germline V gene encodes CDR1 SGHTA and CDR2 FQGNSA. V loses 1 base of germline sequence and J loses 8 bases, and the interval between the two ends is 11 bases. The CDR3 starts with the cysteine, ends with the phenylalanine, and has 13 residues. The DNA shown is the 39-base CDR3, in frame from base 1. The material was peripheral blood, obtained in a trial of Ad26.COV2.S vaccine versus placebo. This receptor chain uses TRBV7-2 and TRBJ1-1, with no reliable assignment of the D segment. This TCR was recovered from a person aged 18-60 years who received the Ad26.COV2.S COVID-19 vaccine or a placebo. The CDR3 here reads CASSLGTAREAFF. The nucleotide sequence is given as TGTGCCAGCAGCTTAGGGACGGCGCGCGAAGCTTTCTTT.